The 22 T cell receptor beta chains below were found in one sample sequenced in a study of T cells in Graves' hyperthyroidism and ophthalmopathy. Using RNA transcripts as the source, TCR beta CDR3 regions were amplified. In the first-round RT-PCR of the TCR CDR3, the HTBI primer set was used. MiXCR, run by TCRdb on the multiplex PCR reads, gives a single entry per CDR3 protein. The sample yields about 640,000 distinct CDR3 sequences, roughly 45% seen once. Sequenced material: peripheral blood or thyroid tissue (not recorded which). Receptor source: an adult man with Graves' disease, either hyperthyroidism or ophthalmopathy (not recorded which).

To note about this clonotype: A junction boundary mismatches the germline segment, possibly from a read error. The CDR3 reads CASLPGQGSLLHF. The CDR3 coding sequence is TGTGCCAGCCTACCGGGACAGGGATCACTCCTCCACTTT. The chain couples TRBV2 to TRBJ1-6; 9 bases are a match to TRBD1. The germline CDR1 and CDR2 sequences are SNHLY and FYNNEI. CDR3 length: 13 residues.

This clonotype was recorded once. Since a much larger clone is just one base distant, this may be a read error. In DNA form, the CDR3 reads TGCAGCGTTGAATACAGGGGGCAGACTGAAGCTTTCTTT. Its translation is CSVEYRGQTEAFF. The chain combines TRBV29-1 with TRBJ1-1; 9 bases agree with TRBD1. Germline-derived CDR1 and CDR2 are SQVTM and ANQGSEA. V was pared by 2 bases and J by 5 bases, with 3 bases of the junction left unmatched. This CDR3 comprises 13 residues.

The chain recombines TRBV2 with TRBJ1-6, with 9 bases aligning to TRBD1. After removal of 6 bases from V and 10 bases from J, the junction contained 10 bases not matched to a gene. The CDR3 extends over 15 amino acids. Germline lookup yields CDR1 SNHLY and CDR2 FYNNEI. In DNA, the CDR3 is TGTGCCAGCAGCCCCCCGGGACAGGGAGGCTCACCCCTCCACTTT. Encoded protein: CASSPPGQGGSPLHF.

The chain is built from TRBV2 and TRBJ2-3; 10 bases agree with TRBD2. Germline V gene lookup returns CDR1 SNHLY and CDR2 FYNNEI. V dropped 2 bases and J dropped 6; count of bases not matched to a gene: 5. This CDR3 comprises 15 residues. The CDR3 is CASSETLAGDDTQYF. Written as DNA, the CDR3 is TGTGCCAGCAGTGAAACCCTAGCGGGAGATGATACGCAGTATTTT.

In regard to this clonotype: The CDR3 does not close with the conserved phenylalanine or tryptophan, likely indicating a read error. This chain links TRBV6-5 with TRBJ2-7; the D is unclear. This CDR3 comprises 18 residues. Trimming shortened V by 5 bases and J by 4 bases, and 27 bases separated the two germline ends. Germline CDR1 and CDR2: MNHEY and SVGAGI. This chain's CDR3 is CASSRTPAAIENGYEQYL. The CDR3 region has the DNA TGTGCCAGCAGTAGGACCCCGGCAGCAATTGAAAACGGTTACGAGCAGTACCTC.

This clonotype has at least ten counts. This chain joins TRBV24-1 and TRBJ2-5, with 11 positions matching TRBD2. CDR1 and CDR2 (germline): KGHDR, SFDVKD. V trimming: 4 bases; J trimming: 2 bases; junction bases outside the gene matches: 8. The CDR3 consists of 17 residues. CDR3: CATSDASSGGRQETQYF. As DNA, the CDR3 is TGTGCCACCAGTGACGCCTCTAGCGGGGGGAGACAAGAGACCCAGTACTTC.

The chain uses TRBV9 and TRBJ1-2, with TRBD1 matching 7 bases. V shed 3 bases, J shed 4 bases, and the junction held 18 bases outside the gene matches. The germline gives CDR1 SGDLS, CDR2 YYNGEE. This CDR3 has 18 amino acids. DNA for the CDR3: TGTGCCAGCAGCGGTTCAGGGGGGGACACCCGCCATGCCTATGGCTACACCTTC. Its translation: CASSGSGGDTRHAYGYTF.

V and J are TRBV29-1 and TRBJ1-4; no reliable D call. This CDR3 region has 14 residues. V was clipped by 4 bases and J by 7 bases, with 16 bases between them. Per germline, CDR1 SQVTM and CDR2 ANQGSEA. CDR3 sequence: CSVGPATGAEKLFF. The CDR3 DNA reads as TGCAGCGTTGGCCCTGCGACGGGTGCTGAAAAACTGTTTTTT.

Remarks on this clonotype: Compared with germline, one end of the junction differs, possibly owing to a read error. CDR3 bases: TGTGCCAGCAGCCATCGACGGAGCCATAATGAAAAACTGCTTTTT. It translates to CASSHRRSHNEKLLF. The gene calls are TRBV7-2 and TRBJ1-4; D gene uncertain. The length of the CDR3 is 15 residues. Looked up from germline, CDR1 is SGHTA and CDR2 is FQGNSA.

This clonotype was seen repeatedly, ten times or more. The chain couples TRBV7-9 to TRBJ1-1; no definite D call. Germline CDR1 SEHNR, CDR2 FQNEAQ (reference sequence). V was pared by 5 bases and J by 2 bases, with 12 bases between. This CDR3 has 14 amino acids. CDR3 amino acids: CASSRSGPNTEAFF. CDR3 nucleotides: TGTGCCAGCAGCCGGTCCGGGCCCAACACTGAAGCTTTCTTT. Complete variable domain (other parts from reference TRBV7-9 and TRBJ1-1): DTGVSQNPRHKITKRGQNVTFRCDPISEHNRLYWYRQTLGQGPEFLTYFQNEAQLEKSRLLSDRFSAERPKGSFSTLEIQRTEQGDSAMYLCASSRSGPNTEAFFGQGTRLTVV.

This clonotype has more than one count but fewer than ten. The chain has TRBV20-1 and TRBJ1-2; 9 nucleotides agree with TRBD1. The CDR3 contains 15 residues. Trimming took 4 bases from V and 4 from J; bases not matched to a gene: 10. Germline V CDR1 and CDR2: DFQATT, SNEGSKA (reference sequence). The CDR3 is CSATADRGSVYGYTF. The CDR3 nucleotides read TGCAGTGCTACCGCGGACAGGGGAAGTGTCTATGGCTACACCTTC.

This clonotype appeared a few times. Here the CDR3 reads CASSPAGVQETQYF. In DNA, the CDR3 is TGTGCCAGCAGTCCAGCCGGGGTCCAAGAGACCCAGTACTTC. The chain uses TRBV2 and TRBJ2-5; D possibly corresponds to TRBD2 (5 bases). This CDR3 contains 14 residues. V lost 5 bases, J lost 1 base, and 11 bases lay in between. Germline CDR1 and CDR2: SNHLY and FYNNEI.

This clonotype was counted at least ten times. The chain couples TRBV29-1 to TRBJ2-6; 9 bases line up with TRBD1. This CDR3 is 16 amino acids long. V was clipped by 7 bases and J by 2 bases; unmatched bases: 9. From germline, CDR1 is SQVTM and CDR2 ANQGSEA. In DNA, the CDR3 is TGCAGCGCCCTAGGAGGGACAGGGACTGGGGCCAACGTCCTGACTTTC. This encodes CSALGGTGTGANVLTF. Complete variable domain (other parts from reference TRBV29-1 and TRBJ2-6): SAVISQKPSRDICQRGTSLTIQCQVDSQVTMMFWYRQQPGQSLTLIATANQGSEATYESGFVIDKFPISRPNLTFSTLTVSNMSPEDSSIYLCSALGGTGTGANVLTFGAGSRLTVL.

This clonotype was observed a handful of times. This chain connects TRBV19 to TRBJ1-2; D possibly corresponds to TRBD1 (6 bases). In germline, CDR1 is LNHDA, CDR2 SQIVND (reference sequence). Trimming cost V 1 base and J 2 bases, with 14 bases left between them. CDR3 length: 16 residues. This chain's CDR3 is CASSIVGTFFNYGYTF. The DNA of the CDR3 is TGTGCCAGTAGTATAGTGGGGACATTCTTCAACTATGGCTACACCTTC.

This clonotype was recorded a few times. The chain links TRBV5-8 to TRBJ2-7; 8 positions agree with TRBD1. The germline V gene has CDR1 SGHTS and CDR2 YDEGEE. This CDR3 comprises 13 residues. The V gene end was trimmed by 4 bases and the J gene end by 3 bases; junction bases not matched to a gene: 3. The chain's CDR3 is CASSVGQDYEQYF. In DNA form, the CDR3 reads TGTGCCAGCAGCGTGGGACAGGACTACGAGCAGTACTTC.

In the case of this clonotype: A much larger clone sits a single nucleotide away, making a read error possible. The J gene is TRBJ1-4, the V gene TRBV2, with D perhaps TRBD1 (5 bases). Per the germline V gene, CDR1 is SNHLY and CDR2 is FYNNEI. Trimming pared 11 bases from V and 8 bases from J, leaving 18 bases between. The CDR3 extends over 13 amino acids. The CDR3 DNA follows: TGTGCCGAGGCCGCCGACAGCTACGAAAAACTGTTTTTT. Protein product: CAEAADSYEKLFF.

The chain is built from TRBV10-3 and TRBJ2-7, with 8 bases matching TRBD2. The CDR3 is made up of 15 amino acids. V trimming: 5 bases; J trimming: 4 bases; junction bases outside the gene matches: 10. In germline, CDR1 is ENHRY, CDR2 SYGVKD. The CDR3 DNA sequence: TGTGCCATCAGTTTAGGAGGTAGCGGGACGTACGAGCAGTACTTC. It encodes CAISLGGSGTYEQYF.

This clonotype was recorded only once. The chain joins TRBV9 to TRBJ1-2; a possible D gene is TRBD1 (5 bases). The V end was cut by 4 bases, the J end by 2 bases, with 15 bases between. Looked up from germline, CDR1 is SGDLS and CDR2 is YYNGEE. The CDR3 extends over 15 amino acids. The CDR3 sequence is CASSRGRAANYGYTF. The CDR3 DNA sequence: TGTGCCAGCAGCCGGGGACGGGCGGCGAACTATGGCTACACCTTC.

The V call is TRBV25-1, the J call TRBJ1-6, with 9 bases aligning to TRBD1. Germline trimming cut 0 bases from V and 10 bases from J; bases unmatched to any gene: 7. CDR3 length equals 16 residues. Per germline, CDR1 MGHDK and CDR2 SYGVNS. CDR3 sequence: CASSEYGGQGGSPLHF. The CDR3 bases are TGTGCCAGCAGTGAATATGGGGGACAGGGAGGCTCACCCCTCCACTTT. The full variable domain, completed using reference TRBV25-1 and TRBJ1-6, is EADIYQTPRYLVIGTGKKITLECSQTMGHDKMYWYQQDPGMELHLIHYSYGVNSTEKGDLSSESTVSRIRTEHFPLTLESARPSHTSQYLCASSEYGGQGGSPLHFGNGTRLTVT.

V is TRBV10-3 and J is TRBJ2-7, with 7 bases matching TRBD2. CDR1 ENHRY and CDR2 SYGVKD come from the germline V gene. V trimming: 0 bases; J trimming: 5 bases; junction bases outside the gene matches: 7. The CDR3 runs to 15 residues. DNA of the CDR3: TGTGCCATCAGTGAGTCGCGGGGGTTAGTGGACGAGCAGTACTTC. Its translation: CAISESRGLVDEQYF.

The chain couples TRBV9 to TRBJ2-6, with D possibly TRBD1 on 6 matching bases. Germline assignment: CDR1 SGDLS and CDR2 YYNGEE. Trimming removed 3 bases from V and 0 bases from J, with 13 bases in between. The CDR3 consists of 17 residues. The CDR3 DNA reads TGTGCCAGCAGCGCGCGGACAGCCCGCTCTGGGGCCAACGTCCTGACTTTC. Protein product: CASSARTARSGANVLTF.

This clonotype showed up many times. The chain combines TRBV10-3 with TRBJ1-4; D perhaps matches TRBD1 (5 bases). CDR1 is ENHRY, CDR2 SYGVKD, per germline. The CDR3 consists of 15 residues. Between the trimmed V and J ends, which lost 6 bases and 4 bases, there was a span of 15 bases. The CDR3 bases are TGTGCCATCAGGGAAGGACAATCGAGTAATGAAAAACTGTTTTTT. Residues: CAIREGQSSNEKLFF.